The clone carrying this TCR beta chain was recorded a few times. Its antigen is currently unknown. The germline gives CDR1 SGDLS, CDR2 YYNGEE. The CDR3 runs 16 residues. The V gene lost 0 bases and the J gene lost 0 bases, with 10 bases spanning the gap. The sample is drawn from a study of T cells in localized non-small cell lung cancer. Study-level findings and limits: Detection in adjacent lung was observed for a median approximately 52 of the top 100 tumor clones. Because sequencing included only one region (of the tumor), heterogeneity remains possible. Uninvolved neighboring lung showed the greatest T cell clonality, exceeding tumor.

Method: immunoSEQ multiplex PCR; TCRdb's copy keeps in-frame clones and lacks some. Counted here are roughly 1,500 clones, less than 30% occurring once; the ten biggest clones make up approximately 40%. The material was normal lung tissue next to the tumor, obtained before any cancer treatment. This chain joins TRBV9 and TRBJ2-1; D tentatively reads TRBD1 or TRBD2 (5 bases each). This clonotype was sampled from a man between 40 and 70 years old with stage III lung adenocarcinoma. CDR3 in DNA: TGTGCCAGCAGCGTAGGGGGGATAAGCTCCTACAATGAGCAGTTCTTC. It encodes CASSVGGISSYNEQFF.